The present TCR beta chain was sequenced within a study of cytomegalovirus exposure and HLA in healthy donors. A remark on this clone: No antigen is known for it.

The trim removed 5 bases at V and 0 bases at J, leaving 1 base unmatched. The CDR3 is made up of 13 amino acids. Germline CDR1 is GTSNPN and CDR2 is SVGIG (reference sequence). Overall study results and limits: As immune exposure information, only CMV serostatus was available. TCR beta V segments were, for the most part, productive about 87% or about 30% of the time in an earlier analysis.

Use of 60 Vbeta and 13 Jbeta primers characterized the PCR. Data came from immunoSEQ multiplex PCR; TCRdb stores just in-frame clones and leaves some out. The sample gives hundreds of thousands of clones, roughly 80% of which show up once; about 0.22% is in the top ten. This clonotype originated in a girl aged 2-10 years in good health and CMV-seronegative. The sequenced sample consisted of PBMCs. J is TRBJ1-5 and V is TRBV30; 7 nucleotides align to TRBD1. Here the CDR3 reads CAWGDSSNQPQHF. As DNA, the CDR3 is TGTGCCTGGGGGGACAGTAGCAATCAGCCCCAGCATTTT.